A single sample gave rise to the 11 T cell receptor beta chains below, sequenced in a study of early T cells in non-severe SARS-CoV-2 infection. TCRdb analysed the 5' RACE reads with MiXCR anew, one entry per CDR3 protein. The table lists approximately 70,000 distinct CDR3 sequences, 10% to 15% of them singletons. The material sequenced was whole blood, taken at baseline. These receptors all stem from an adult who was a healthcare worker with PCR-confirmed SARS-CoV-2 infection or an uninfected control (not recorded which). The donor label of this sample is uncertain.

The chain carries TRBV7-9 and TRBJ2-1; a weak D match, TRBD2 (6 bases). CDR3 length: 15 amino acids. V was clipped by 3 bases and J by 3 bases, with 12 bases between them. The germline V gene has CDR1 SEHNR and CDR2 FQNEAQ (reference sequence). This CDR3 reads CASSFKLAYYNEQFF. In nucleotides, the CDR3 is TGTGCCAGCAGCTTCAAACTAGCTTACTACAATGAGCAGTTCTTC. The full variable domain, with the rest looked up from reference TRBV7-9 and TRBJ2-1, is DTGVSQNPRHKITKRGQNVTFRCDPISEHNRLYWYRQTLGQGPEFLTYFQNEAQLEKSRLLSDRFSAERPKGSFSTLEIQRTEQGDSAMYLCASSFKLAYYNEQFFGPGTRLTVL.

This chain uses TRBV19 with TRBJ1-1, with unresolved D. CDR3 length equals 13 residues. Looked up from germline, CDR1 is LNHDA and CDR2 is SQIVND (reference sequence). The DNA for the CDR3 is TGTGGCTCCTCCGGCCAACTGAACACTGAAGCTTTCTTT. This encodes CGSSGQLNTEAFF.

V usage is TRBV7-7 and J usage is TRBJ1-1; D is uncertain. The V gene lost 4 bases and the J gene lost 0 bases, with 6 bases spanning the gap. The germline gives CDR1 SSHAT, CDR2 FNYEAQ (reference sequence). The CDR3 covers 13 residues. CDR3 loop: CASSSELNTEAFF. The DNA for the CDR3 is TGTGCCAGCAGCTCCGAGTTGAACACTGAAGCTTTCTTT.

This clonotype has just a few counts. This CDR3 is CASSQGRLADKTGELFF. The DNA for the CDR3 is TGTGCCAGCAGCCAAGGACGCCTAGCGGATAAAACCGGGGAGCTGTTTTTT. V usage is TRBV7-3 and J usage is TRBJ2-2; 7 bases match TRBD2. This CDR3 is 17 amino acids long. Germline CDR1 SGHTA, CDR2 FQGTGA. The junction had 14 bases not matched to a gene; V was cut back by 5 bases and J by 5 bases.

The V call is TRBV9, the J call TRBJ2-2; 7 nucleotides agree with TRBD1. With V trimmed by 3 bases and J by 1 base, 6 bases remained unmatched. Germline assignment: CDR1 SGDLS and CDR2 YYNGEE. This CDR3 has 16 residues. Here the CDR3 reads CASSAGTAVNTGELFF. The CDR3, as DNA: TGTGCCAGCAGCGCCGGGACAGCTGTGAACACCGGGGAGCTGTTTTTT.

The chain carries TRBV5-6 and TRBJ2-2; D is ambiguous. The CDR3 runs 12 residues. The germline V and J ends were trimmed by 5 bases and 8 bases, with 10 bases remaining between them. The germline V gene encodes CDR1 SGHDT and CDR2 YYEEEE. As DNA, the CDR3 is TGTGCCAGCAGTTATGGACGGGGGGAGCTGTTTTTT. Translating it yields CASSYGRGELFF. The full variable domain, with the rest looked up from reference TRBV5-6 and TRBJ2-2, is DAGVTQSPTHLIKTRGQQVTLRCSPKSGHDTVSWYQQALGQGPQFIFQYYEEEERQRGNFPDRFSGHQFPNYSSELNVNALLLGDSALYLCASSYGRGELFFGEGSRLTVL.

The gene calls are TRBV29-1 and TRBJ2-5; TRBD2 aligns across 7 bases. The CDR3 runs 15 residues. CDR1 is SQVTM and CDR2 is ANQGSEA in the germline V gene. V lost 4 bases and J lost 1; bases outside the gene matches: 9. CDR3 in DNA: TGCAGCGTTGCGAGGAGTGGCGGGAGCCAAGAGACCCAGTACTTC. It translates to CSVARSGGSQETQYF.

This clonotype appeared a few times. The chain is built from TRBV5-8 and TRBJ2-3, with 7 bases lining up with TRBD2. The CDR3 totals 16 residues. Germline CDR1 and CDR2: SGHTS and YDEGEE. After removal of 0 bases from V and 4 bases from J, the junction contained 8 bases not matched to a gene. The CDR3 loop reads CASSLGDYIVSDTQYF. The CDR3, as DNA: TGTGCCAGCAGCTTGGGGGACTACATAGTGTCAGATACGCAGTATTTT.

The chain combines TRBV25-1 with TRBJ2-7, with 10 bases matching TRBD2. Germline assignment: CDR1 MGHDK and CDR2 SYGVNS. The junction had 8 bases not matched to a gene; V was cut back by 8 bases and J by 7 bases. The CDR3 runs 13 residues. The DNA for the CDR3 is TGTGCCAGCGCAGCGGGAGGGCCAAGAGAGCAGTACTTC. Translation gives CASAAGGPREQYF.

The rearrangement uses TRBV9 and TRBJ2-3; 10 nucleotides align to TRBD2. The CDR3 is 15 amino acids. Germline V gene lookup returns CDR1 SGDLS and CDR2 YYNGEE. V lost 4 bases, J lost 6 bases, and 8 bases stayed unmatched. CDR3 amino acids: CASSPSGGREDTQYF. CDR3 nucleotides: TGTGCCAGCAGCCCTAGCGGGGGCCGGGAGGATACGCAGTATTTT. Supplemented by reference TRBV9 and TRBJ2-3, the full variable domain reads DSGVTQTPKHLITATGQRVTLRCSPRSGDLSVYWYQQSLDQGLQFLIQYYNGEERAKGNILERFSAQQFPDLHSELNLSSLELGDSALYFCASSPSGGREDTQYFGPGTRLTVL.

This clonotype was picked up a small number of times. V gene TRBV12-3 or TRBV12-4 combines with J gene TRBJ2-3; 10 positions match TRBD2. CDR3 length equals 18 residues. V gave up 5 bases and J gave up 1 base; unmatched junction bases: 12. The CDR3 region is CASSLMLTTSGRTDTQYF. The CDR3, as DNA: TGTGCCAGCAGTCTAATGCTTACGACTAGCGGGCGCACAGATACGCAGTATTTT.